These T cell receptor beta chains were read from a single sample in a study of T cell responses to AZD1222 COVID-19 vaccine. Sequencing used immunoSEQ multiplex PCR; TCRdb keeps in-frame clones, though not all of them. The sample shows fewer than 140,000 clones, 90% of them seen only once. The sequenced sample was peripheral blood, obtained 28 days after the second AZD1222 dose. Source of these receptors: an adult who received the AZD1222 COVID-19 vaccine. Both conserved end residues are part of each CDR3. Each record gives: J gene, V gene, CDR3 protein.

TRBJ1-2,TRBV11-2,CASRRAPGTGDYGYTF
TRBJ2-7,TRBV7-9,CASSPFQGANSYEQYF
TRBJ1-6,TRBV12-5,CASGTDGRTNSPLHF
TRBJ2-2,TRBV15,CATSRVGSPTGELFF
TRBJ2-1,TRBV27,CASPRGRRPSSYNEQFF
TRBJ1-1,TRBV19,CARLLRTGVNTEAFF
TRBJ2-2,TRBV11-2,CASSLVRAGSLFF
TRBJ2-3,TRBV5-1,CASSQLPNSPSTDTQYF
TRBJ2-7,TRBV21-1,CASSKESGRTYEQYF
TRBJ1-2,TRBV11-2,CASRPRTGANYGYTF
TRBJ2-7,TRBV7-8,CASSLTSGEHEQYF
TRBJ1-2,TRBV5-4,CASSLGNRPYGYTF
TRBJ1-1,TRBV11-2,CASSSTGLHEAFF
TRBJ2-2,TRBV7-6,CASSRSEAGELFF
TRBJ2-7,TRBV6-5,CAIVMAYEQYF
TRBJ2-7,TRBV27,CASSLSSTHEQYF
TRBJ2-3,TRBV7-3,CASRAVHTDTQYF